The sequence of this T cell receptor beta chain was determined in a study of PD-1 blockade in classical Hodgkin lymphoma (dated by TCRdb to about 2020). Some background on the complete study: Nivolumab dosing was 3 mg/kg intravenously every 2 weeks, continuing until either disease progression or unacceptable toxicity. The study used TCR beta sequencing and CyTOF to define a peripheral blood immune signature of response to PD-1 blockade in classical Hodgkin lymphoma. Study-level results and caveats: Only a single clinical trial cohort was studied, and what caused the repertoire differences, possibly disease activity or prior therapy, remained undefined. Trial patients achieving complete response had baseline diversity similar to newly diagnosed patients, whereas partial responders and progressors had significantly lower diversity. CD4+ but not CD8+ TCR diversity rose significantly by C4D1 (p=0.0027 vs p=0.16), most apparent in complete responders (p=0.02). Baseline TCR diversity was reported to be lower in newly diagnosed patients than in healthy donors, and even lower in relapsed/refractory patients. Lower diversity was seen in patients whose nivolumab began less than 1 year after ASCT, and these patients were left out of later analyses so that immune reconstitution would not confound the results.

As regards this clone: Its cognate antigen has yet to be identified. No qualities accompany the bases; no much larger clone lies one base away.

Genomic DNA was isolated using the Qiagen DNeasy kit from unsorted PBMCs as well as from negatively selected CD4+ and CD8+ fractions. Amplification of TCR beta CDR3 regions was done by immunoSEQ multiplex PCR with primers that anneal to V and J segments. Amplification bias was minimized using a synthetic immune receptor repertoire, and residual bias was removed computationally after sequencing. The original pipeline was this. Custom Python scripts were used to quantify repertoire diversity as the Shannon entropy index. Unsorted, CD4+ and CD8+ repertoires were analyzed separately, except in combined analyses where CD4+ and CD8+ sequences were merged in silico. A clone was considered expanded if an increase in frequency of at least 2-fold after treatment relative to C1D1 was found, and a pseudocount of 0.5 was applied to clones undetected at baseline. Clones with 0 or 1 copy at C1D1 were defined as singleton clones, while clones with 2 or more copies were defined as non-singleton clones. By matching protein sequences in sorted samples from the same patient, clones expanded in unsorted samples were annotated as CD4+, CD8+ or unknown. Wilcoxon tests on paired samples were used to test changes in diversity from C1D1 to C4D1. This immuneACCESS table, as held by TCRdb, lists in-frame sequences with V and J called but not all clones. Of the missing ones, under half trace to an unresolved V gene in checked studies; the others have no known cause. V, J and clone size were drawn from that table, and D and trimming were deduced from the DNA. The sample includes around 26,000 clones, with around 86% observed a single time. The ten largest clones represent 15% to 20% of the sample.

Explained via the paper, the time point label denotes: cycle 2 day 1 (C2D1) of nivolumab. Relapse after autologous stem cell transplantation had occurred in all trial patients, and cohorts A, B and C were distinguished by prior brentuximab vedotin exposure. The trial cohort was composed of some 57 patients with relapsed/refractory classical Hodgkin lymphoma, for whom complete response, partial response or progressive disease was recorded as best overall response. In the multi-cohort phase II CheckMate 205 trial, trial patients received single-agent nivolumab. An independent review committee assessed best overall response by applying the 2007 International Working Group response criteria. Trial PBMCs were collected immediately before nivolumab initiation (C1D1) and during therapy at cycle 2 day 1 and cycle 4 day 1. Peripheral blood was collected in 8 mL Vacutainer Cell Preparation Tubes, from which PBMCs were isolated by centrifugation and then cryopreserved.

The clonotype was recovered from a human donor with classical Hodgkin lymphoma. Material: peripheral blood mononuclear cells (PBMCs), obtained before the second cycle of nivolumab.

The DNA sequence is TGTGCCAGCAGCCAGACCCCCGATTGGACTAGCGGGAGGACCGGGGAGCTGTTTTTT. Its amino acids are CASSQTPDWTSGRTGELFF. Recombination connected TRBV7-2 to TRBJ2-2; 14 central bases correspond to TRBD2. The germline V end is reduced by 5 bases and the J end by 5 bases; junction bases left unmatched: 13. As encoded in the germline V gene, CDR1 is SGHTA while CDR2 is FQGNSA. The CDR3 covers 19 residues, taking in both the cysteine and the phenylalanine. The retained sequence is limited to the CDR3, 57 bases, with the frame set at the first base.